This TCR beta chain was identified in a study of blood T cell repertoires in COVID-19. Turning to the study itself: The samples span acute and convalescent COVID-19 from the United States, Italy and Spain.

Using immunoSEQ multiplex PCR, the repertoire was profiled, and TCRdb retains in-frame clones only, with some absent. The sample lists around 110,000 clones; over 65% were seen once. Trimming left V 6 bases short and J 1 base short, with 9 bases between. The germline CDR1 and CDR2 sequences are MNHNY and SVGAGI (reference sequence). This CDR3 contains 13 residues. Material: peripheral blood. This sequence originates from an elderly man with COVID-19, enrolled during active disease. The chain recombines TRBV6-6 with TRBJ1-1; perhaps TRBD1 as D (5 bases). CDR3 sequence: CASSLTGNTEAFF. CDR3 nucleotide sequence: TGTGCCAGCAGCCTAACAGGGAACACTGAAGCTTTCTTT.